This is a list of T cell receptor beta chains from one sample in a study of identical twins. A single record per CDR3 protein comes from TCRdb applying MiXCR to the 5' RACE reads. The table lists 1,800,000 or so distinct CDR3 sequences, under 35% of them singletons. The specimen sequenced was cord blood. Every receptor here comes from a newborn girl in good health. CDR3s include the opening cysteine and the closing phenylalanine or tryptophan. The D gene is left open where the match is weak. Where a row states a size, it is once, few, many or the class of an expanded clone; other rows omit it.

CDR3 protein: CASSEGTGANYGYTF
CDR3 DNA: TGTGCCAGCAGTGAAGGGACAGGGGCTAACTATGGCTACACCTTC
clone size: -
J gene: TRBJ1-2
V gene: TRBV6-1
D gene: TRBD1

CDR3 protein: CASSPRDTAYEQYF
CDR3 DNA: TGTGCCAGCAGCCCTCGGGACACCGCCTACGAGCAGTACTTC
clone size: few
J gene: TRBJ2-7
V gene: TRBV7-8
D gene: -

CDR3 protein: CATSEGGTSTDTQYF
CDR3 DNA: TGTGCCACCAGTGAGGGGGGCACTAGCACAGATACGCAGTATTTT
clone size: few
J gene: TRBJ2-3
V gene: TRBV24-1
D gene: -

CDR3 protein: CASSVGRDNTDTQYF
CDR3 DNA: TGTGCCAGCAGCGTTGGACGGGACAACACAGATACGCAGTATTTT
clone size: few
J gene: TRBJ2-3
V gene: TRBV9
D gene: -

CDR3 protein: CASSLRTGEADTQYF
CDR3 DNA: TGCGCCAGCAGCCTCAGGACAGGGGAGGCAGATACGCAGTATTTT
clone size: few
J gene: TRBJ2-3
V gene: TRBV4-1
D gene: TRBD1

CDR3 protein: CASSGDRDDEKLFF
CDR3 DNA: TGTGCCAGCAGTGGTGACAGGGACGATGAAAAACTGTTTTTT
clone size: -
J gene: TRBJ1-4
V gene: TRBV2
D gene: TRBD1

CDR3 protein: CASSASLNTEAFF
CDR3 DNA: TGTGCCAGTAGTGCCAGCTTGAACACTGAAGCTTTCTTT
clone size: once
J gene: TRBJ1-1
V gene: TRBV19
D gene: -

CDR3 protein: CASSLPGLAGANEQYF
CDR3 DNA: TGTGCCAGCAGTTTACCGGGACTAGCGGGAGCCAATGAGCAGTACTTC
clone size: -
J gene: TRBJ2-7
V gene: TRBV27
D gene: TRBD2

CDR3 protein: CASSQVAGGISYNEQFF
CDR3 DNA: TGCGCCAGCAGCCAAGTAGCGGGGGGTATCTCCTACAATGAGCAGTTCTTC
clone size: few
J gene: TRBJ2-1
V gene: TRBV4-1
D gene: TRBD2

CDR3 protein: CASSVAHYNEQFF
CDR3 DNA: TGTGCCAGCAGCGTAGCTCATTACAATGAGCAGTTCTTC
clone size: -
J gene: TRBJ2-1
V gene: TRBV9
D gene: -

CDR3 protein: CASSPGSLFREVSPLHF
CDR3 DNA: TGTGCCAGCAGCCCGGGTAGCCTTTTCAGGGAGGTGTCACCCCTCCACTTT
clone size: few
J gene: TRBJ1-6
V gene: TRBV3-1
D gene: -

CDR3 protein: CASSQGQGAIEKLFF
CDR3 DNA: TGTGCCAGCAGCCAAGGACAGGGGGCTATCGAAAAACTGTTTTTT
clone size: -
J gene: TRBJ1-4
V gene: TRBV3-1
D gene: TRBD1

CDR3 protein: CASRETGTNYGYTF
CDR3 DNA: TGTGCCAGCAGGGAGACAGGGACTAACTATGGCTACACCTTC
clone size: few
J gene: TRBJ1-2
V gene: TRBV12-3/TRBV12-4
D gene: TRBD1

CDR3 protein: CASVAGDSYNEQFF
CDR3 DNA: TGTGCCAGCGTTGCGGGAGACTCCTACAATGAGCAGTTCTTC
clone size: -
J gene: TRBJ2-1
V gene: TRBV28
D gene: TRBD2

CDR3 protein: CSALGRDGTDTQYF
CDR3 DNA: TGCAGTGCCCTGGGGCGGGACGGCACAGATACGCAGTATTTT
clone size: -
J gene: TRBJ2-3
V gene: TRBV20-1
D gene: -

CDR3 protein: CASSLSGSFYGYTF
CDR3 DNA: TGTGCCAGCAGTTTATCGGGGAGTTTTTATGGCTACACCTTC
clone size: few
J gene: TRBJ1-2
V gene: TRBV27
D gene: -

CDR3 protein: CASSVAAGGGIDEQYF
CDR3 DNA: TGTGCCAGCAGCGTAGCAGCGGGAGGAGGAATTGACGAGCAGTACTTC
clone size: few
J gene: TRBJ2-7
V gene: TRBV9
D gene: TRBD2

CDR3 protein: CAISGSYGYTF
CDR3 DNA: TGTGCCATAAGCGGGTCCTATGGCTACACCTTC
clone size: many
J gene: TRBJ1-2
V gene: TRBV10-3
D gene: -

CDR3 protein: CASSQSGTPYEQYF
CDR3 DNA: TGTGCCAGCAGTCAAAGCGGGACCCCCTACGAGCAGTACTTC
clone size: -
J gene: TRBJ2-7
V gene: TRBV7-2
D gene: TRBD2

CDR3 protein: CATSRGSGWETQYF
CDR3 DNA: TGTGCCACCAGCAGAGGATCAGGCTGGGAGACCCAGTACTTC
clone size: -
J gene: TRBJ2-5
V gene: TRBV15
D gene: -

CDR3 protein: CSVGHNEQYF
CDR3 DNA: TGCAGCGTTGGGCACAATGAGCAGTACTTC
clone size: few
J gene: TRBJ2-5
V gene: TRBV29-1
D gene: -

CDR3 protein: CSVLKVGGGLSYEQYF
CDR3 DNA: TGCAGCGTTCTTAAGGTTGGCGGGGGCCTCTCCTACGAGCAGTACTTC
clone size: few
J gene: TRBJ2-7
V gene: TRBV29-1
D gene: -

CDR3 protein: CASSELQGYTEAFF
CDR3 DNA: TGTGCCAGCAGTGAATTACAGGGCTACACTGAAGCTTTCTTT
clone size: few
J gene: TRBJ1-1
V gene: TRBV6-1
D gene: -

CDR3 protein: CSAPRTANTEAFF
CDR3 DNA: TGCAGTGCCCCCAGGACAGCGAACACTGAAGCTTTCTTT
clone size: -
J gene: TRBJ1-1
V gene: TRBV20-1
D gene: -

CDR3 protein: CASSSSGASSYEQYF
CDR3 DNA: TGCGCCAGCAGCTCTTCGGGGGCGAGCTCCTACGAGCAGTACTTC
clone size: few
J gene: TRBJ2-7
V gene: TRBV5-1
D gene: -

CDR3 protein: CATSDPGNNEQFF
CDR3 DNA: TGTGCCACCAGTGATCCGGGAAACAATGAGCAGTTCTTC
clone size: few
J gene: TRBJ2-1
V gene: TRBV24-1
D gene: -

CDR3 protein: CASSLRYGDTEAFF
CDR3 DNA: TGTGCCAGCAGTTTACGGTATGGGGACACTGAAGCTTTCTTT
clone size: few
J gene: TRBJ1-1
V gene: TRBV27
D gene: -

CDR3 protein: CATSAQGATDTQYF
CDR3 DNA: TGTGCCACCAGTGCACAGGGGGCAACGGATACGCAGTATTTT
clone size: few
J gene: TRBJ2-3
V gene: TRBV24-1
D gene: TRBD1

CDR3 protein: CASSLEREMDKNIQYF
CDR3 DNA: TGTGCCAGCAGCCTTGAGCGGGAGATGGACAAAAACATTCAGTACTTC
clone size: -
J gene: TRBJ2-4
V gene: TRBV4-2
D gene: TRBD2

CDR3 protein: CASSQWDPFRDRVYEQYF
CDR3 DNA: TGTGCCAGCAGCCAGTGGGACCCCTTTAGGGACAGGGTCTACGAGCAGTACTTC
clone size: -
J gene: TRBJ2-7
V gene: TRBV14
D gene: TRBD1

CDR3 protein: CASSESQAADTQYF
CDR3 DNA: TGTGCCAGCAGTGAATCTCAGGCGGCAGATACGCAGTATTTT
clone size: -
J gene: TRBJ2-3
V gene: TRBV25-1
D gene: -

CDR3 protein: CASSQGVSGRYEQYF
CDR3 DNA: TGCGCCAGCAGCCAAGGAGTTAGCGGGAGGTACGAGCAGTACTTC
clone size: once
J gene: TRBJ2-7
V gene: TRBV4-1
D gene: TRBD2

CDR3 protein: CASSLGSLIAKNIQYF
CDR3 DNA: TGTGCCAGCAGCTTGGGATCTCTTATAGCCAAAAACATTCAGTACTTC
clone size: many
J gene: TRBJ2-4
V gene: TRBV11-1
D gene: -

CDR3 protein: CASSSPLLSYNEQFF
CDR3 DNA: TGTGCCAGCAGTTCCCCCCTTCTATCCTACAATGAGCAGTTCTTC
clone size: few
J gene: TRBJ2-1
V gene: TRBV2
D gene: -

CDR3 protein: CSARPGTSGEETQYF
CDR3 DNA: TGCAGTGCTAGACCCGGGACTAGCGGTGAAGAGACCCAGTACTTC
clone size: few
J gene: TRBJ2-5
V gene: TRBV20-1
D gene: TRBD2

CDR3 protein: CASTLRTSGRMNTGELFF
CDR3 DNA: TGTGCCAGCACCTTAAGGACTAGCGGGAGGATGAACACCGGGGAGCTGTTTTTT
clone size: -
J gene: TRBJ2-2
V gene: TRBV6-1
D gene: TRBD2

CDR3 protein: CAINRAGGNTDTQYF
CDR3 DNA: TGTGCCATCAATCGTGCGGGGGGTAACACAGATACGCAGTATTTT
clone size: -
J gene: TRBJ2-3
V gene: TRBV10-3
D gene: TRBD2

CDR3 protein: CASGWQTAYQETQYF
CDR3 DNA: TGTGCTAGTGGTTGGCAGACAGCGTACCAAGAGACCCAGTACTTC
clone size: -
J gene: TRBJ2-5
V gene: TRBV12-5
D gene: -

CDR3 protein: CACSAGQGRDTEAFF
CDR3 DNA: -
clone size: -
J gene: TRBJ1-1
V gene: TRBV11-1
D gene: -

CDR3 protein: CASISGSGNEQFF
CDR3 DNA: TGTGCCTCCATAAGCGGGTCTGGCAATGAGCAGTTCTTC
clone size: few
J gene: TRBJ2-1
V gene: TRBV3-1
D gene: -

CDR3 protein: CASSVAPAGGDEQFF
CDR3 DNA: TGTGCCAGCAGCGTAGCTCCTGCGGGTGGGGATGAGCAGTTCTTC
clone size: few
J gene: TRBJ2-1
V gene: TRBV9
D gene: -

CDR3 protein: CSAPTRRDRGYEQYF
CDR3 DNA: TGCAGTGCTCCTACCCGCAGGGACAGGGGTTACGAGCAGTACTTC
clone size: -
J gene: TRBJ2-7
V gene: TRBV20-1
D gene: TRBD1

CDR3 protein: CSASRTSGSNEQFF
CDR3 DNA: TGCAGTGCTAGCCGGACTAGCGGGAGCAATGAGCAGTTCTTC
clone size: -
J gene: TRBJ2-1
V gene: TRBV20-1
D gene: TRBD2

CDR3 protein: CASSDPTGLPFQPQHF
CDR3 DNA: TGTGCCAGCAGTGATCCGACAGGGCTTCCTTTTCAGCCCCAGCATTTT
clone size: -
J gene: TRBJ1-5
V gene: TRBV25-1
D gene: TRBD1

CDR3 protein: CASSLGPGGDQPQHF
CDR3 DNA: TGTGCCAGCAGCTTAGGCCCAGGGGGCGACCAGCCCCAGCATTTT
clone size: -
J gene: TRBJ1-5
V gene: TRBV11-2
D gene: TRBD1

CDR3 protein: CASSRGEGQYEQYF
CDR3 DNA: TGTGCCAGCAGCCGAGGGGAGGGGCAGTACGAGCAGTACTTC
clone size: -
J gene: TRBJ2-7
V gene: TRBV7-7
D gene: TRBD2

CDR3 protein: CSAPHRLDQPQHF
CDR3 DNA: TGCAGTGCTCCCCACAGGCTTGATCAGCCCCAGCATTTT
clone size: few
J gene: TRBJ1-5
V gene: TRBV20-1
D gene: -

CDR3 protein: CSARDVNPGTQYF
CDR3 DNA: TGCAGTGCTAGAGATGTCAACCCAGGGACCCAGTACTTC
clone size: -
J gene: TRBJ2-5
V gene: TRBV20-1
D gene: -

CDR3 protein: CASSQKRGSSYNEQFF
CDR3 DNA: TGTGCCAGCAGCCAGAAGCGGGGAAGCTCCTACAATGAGCAGTTCTTC
clone size: few
J gene: TRBJ2-1
V gene: TRBV2
D gene: TRBD2

CDR3 protein: CASHTQTAYGHTF
CDR3 DNA: TGTGCCAGCCACACACAGACCGCGTATGGCCACACCTTC
clone size: once
J gene: TRBJ1-2
V gene: TRBV5-6
D gene: -

CDR3 protein: CASTLESYNEQYF
CDR3 DNA: TGTGCCAGCACCCTAGAATCGTACAATGAGCAGTACTTC
clone size: -
J gene: TRBJ2-7
V gene: TRBV2
D gene: -

CDR3 protein: CSVEEDRGSPPHF
CDR3 DNA: TGCAGCGTTGAAGAGGACAGAGGGTCACCCCCCCACTTT
clone size: few
J gene: TRBJ1-6
V gene: TRBV29-1
D gene: -

CDR3 protein: CASSLQPWTGVGYTF
CDR3 DNA: TGTGCCAGCAGCCTCCAACCCTGGACAGGGGTGGGCTACACCTTC
clone size: -
J gene: TRBJ1-2
V gene: TRBV27
D gene: TRBD1